A single sample gave rise to the 20 T cell receptor beta chains below, sequenced in a study of blood T cell repertoires in COVID-19. Profiling relied on immunoSEQ multiplex PCR, and the TCRdb table lists in-frame clones only, not all of them. The repertoire holds about 23,000 clones, 80% to 95% seen once, with 18% in the top ten. The source material was peripheral blood. The receptors come from a human donor in a cohort sampled during active COVID-19.

For the CDR3, the DNA is TGTGCCAGTAGGGAGACAGGGGGCCCGGGAAGCAATCAGCCCCAGCATTTT. It is translated as CASRETGGPGSNQPQHF. V is TRBV19 and J is TRBJ1-5, with 10 positions matching TRBD1. Germline-derived CDR1 and CDR2 are LNHDA and SQIVND (reference sequence). This CDR3 has 17 amino acids. V shed 6 bases and J 1 base; nucleotides not matched to a gene: 9. Looking up the rest from reference TRBV19 and TRBJ1-5 gives the full variable domain: DGGITQSPKYLFRKEGQNVTLSCEQNLNHDAMYWYRQDPGQGLRLIYYSQIVNDFQKGDIAEGYSVSREKKESFPLTVTSAQKNPTAFYLCASRETGGPGSNQPQHFGDGTRLSIL.

This rearrangement joins TRBV7-6 to TRBJ1-1, with TRBD1 as a possible D gene (5 bases). Per the germline V gene, CDR1 is SGHVS and CDR2 is FNYEAQ. The CDR3 contains 14 residues. The ends were cut back, 5 bases at V and 3 bases at J, with 13 bases in the middle. The CDR3 nucleotides read TGTGCCAGCAGCCGCCAGGGTACGGACACTGAAGCTTTCTTT. Translating gives CASSRQGTDTEAFF.

Remarks on this clone: The conserved phenylalanine or tryptophan normally closing the CDR3 is absent here, so this likely arose from a read error. The chain couples TRBV19 to TRBJ1-2; 8 bases are shared with TRBD1. The CDR3 is 14 residues long. Germline V gene lookup returns CDR1 LNHDA and CDR2 SQIVND (reference sequence). V shed 4 bases and J 5 bases; nucleotides not matched to a gene: 6. CDR3 sequence (DNA): TGTGCCAGTAGTAGAGGACAGGGCCCTTATGGCTACACCTCC. Its translation is CASSRGQGPYGYTS.

The chain joins TRBV10-3 to TRBJ1-2; D gene unclear. Trimming shortened V by 8 bases and J by 4 bases, and 8 bases separated the two germline ends. Germline V gene lookup returns CDR1 ENHRY and CDR2 SYGVKD. The CDR3 is 11 residues long. CDR3 region: CAISGSYGYTF. CDR3 coding DNA: TGTGCCATCTCAGGTAGCTATGGCTACACCTTC.

J is TRBJ2-2 and V is TRBV6-6; D remains ambiguous. V lost 7 bases and J 6 bases, leaving 12 bases between the germline ends. The CDR3 extends over 13 amino acids. The germline V gene encodes CDR1 MNHNY and CDR2 SVGAGI (reference sequence). In DNA form, the CDR3 reads TGTGCCAGCACTCGGGTGCTACCCGGGGAGCTGTTTTTT. Translated, it gives CASTRVLPGELFF.

V gene TRBV4-2 combines with J gene TRBJ2-2, with 10 bases identical to TRBD2. With 3 bases clipped from V and 1 base from J, the junction kept 5 bases outside the gene matches. CDR3 size: 17 residues. The V gene's germline CDR1 is LGHNA and CDR2 YNFKEQ. This CDR3 is CASSQLRTSGNTGELFF. For the CDR3, the DNA is TGTGCCAGCAGCCAGCTAAGGACTAGCGGGAACACCGGGGAGCTGTTTTTT.

V gene TRBV12-3 or TRBV12-4 combines with J gene TRBJ2-1; the match to TRBD2 covers 10 bases. Unmatched junction bases numbered 4, after V lost 4 bases and J lost 10 bases. This CDR3 has 13 residues. The CDR3 coding sequence is TGTGCCAGCAGTTACCTTAGCGGGGGGGAGCAGTTCTTC. Translating gives CASSYLSGGEQFF.

The J gene is TRBJ1-5, the V gene TRBV19; TRBD1 might be the D (6 bases). CDR1 is LNHDA and CDR2 is SQIVND in the germline V gene (reference sequence). The CDR3 loop spans 18 amino acids. The V end lost 11 bases, the J end lost 0 bases, and 26 bases lay between the germline ends. CDR3 amino acids: CAWITARRGMYSNQPQHF. The CDR3 coding sequence is TGTGCCTGGATAACAGCCCGAAGGGGGATGTATAGCAATCAGCCCCAGCATTTT.

The rearrangement joins TRBV7-9 to TRBJ2-3, with 12 bases that match TRBD2. The CDR3 loop spans 16 amino acids. Unmatched junction bases numbered 5, after V lost 5 bases and J lost 2 bases. Germline-derived CDR1 and CDR2 are SEHNR and FQNEAQ (reference sequence). In nucleotides, the CDR3 is TGTGCCAGCAGCGCACTAGCGGGGGGTTCCACAGATACGCAGTATTTT. Translating it yields CASSALAGGSTDTQYF. Drawing the rest from reference TRBV7-9 and TRBJ2-3, the complete variable domain is DTGVSQNPRHKITKRGQNVTFRCDPISEHNRLYWYRQTLGQGPEFLTYFQNEAQLEKSRLLSDRFSAERPKGSFSTLEIQRTEQGDSAMYLCASSALAGGSTDTQYFGPGTRLTVL.

The chain employs TRBV5-6 and TRBJ2-2, with D possibly TRBD1 on 5 matching bases. Germline CDR1 and CDR2: SGHDT and YYEEEE. Trimming pared 1 base from V and 4 bases from J, leaving 14 bases between. The CDR3 sequence is 16 residues long. CDR3 in DNA: TGTGCCAGCAGCTTGTCAGTGCAGGGTGGCACCGGGGAGCTGTTTTTT. Its translation: CASSLSVQGGTGELFF.

The chain links TRBV3-1 (or the pseudogene TRBV3-2) to TRBJ2-1; maybe TRBD2 (5 bases). Deletions cut 6 bases from V and 0 bases from J, with 12 bases between. The CDR3 loop spans 15 amino acids. Looked up from germline, CDR1 is LGHDT and CDR2 is YNNKEL (reference sequence). The CDR3 DNA follows: TGTGCCAGCAGAATAGCGCGAAGCTCCTACAATGAGCAGTTCTTC. Its translation is CASRIARSSYNEQFF.

This chain connects TRBV4-1 to TRBJ2-3; 7 nucleotides line up with TRBD2. J lost 3 bases, V lost 0 bases, and 3 bases had no gene match. This CDR3 has 15 residues. Germline V gene lookup returns CDR1 MGHRA and CDR2 YSYEKL. CDR3 nucleotide sequence: TGCGCCAGCAGCCAAGATGGGGGGGGTACAGATACGCAGTATTTT. Protein: CASSQDGGGTDTQYF.

The chain recombines TRBV11-2 with TRBJ2-5; 11 bases match TRBD2. This CDR3 has 15 residues. Germline lookup yields CDR1 SGHAT and CDR2 FQNNGV. The V segment lost 1 base and the J segment 2 bases; nucleotides outside the gene matches: 0. This chain's CDR3 is CASSLGLAGQETQYF. CDR3 in DNA: TGTGCCAGCAGCTTAGGACTAGCGGGGCAAGAGACCCAGTACTTC.

Points on this clone: Different DNA sequences within this sample yield the same CDR3. The chain employs TRBV7-9 and TRBJ2-3, with D possibly matching TRBD1 (6 bases). CDR3 length: 14 amino acids. Germline V gene data show CDR1 as SEHNR and CDR2 as FQNEAQ (reference sequence). Trimming took 5 bases from V and 2 from J, leaving 11 bases between them. CDR3 nucleotides: TGTGCCAGCAGCCTCCAGGGGTCCACAGATACGCAGTATTTT. Encoded protein: CASSLQGSTDTQYF.

V and J are TRBV27 and TRBJ2-4; 12 nucleotides agree with TRBD2. Germline CDR1 MNHEY, CDR2 SMNVEV (reference sequence). J lost 3 bases, V lost 4 bases, and 7 bases had no gene match. CDR3 length: 17 residues. In DNA, the CDR3 is TGTGCCAGCAGTTCTCTAGCGGGGGGGCGAGTCAAAAACATTCAGTACTTC. Translating it yields CASSSLAGGRVKNIQYF.

The chain employs TRBV18 and TRBJ2-5, with TRBD2 matching 10 bases. Germline trimming cut 6 bases from V and 1 base from J; bases unmatched to any gene: 11. CDR1 is KGHSH and CDR2 is LQKENI in the germline V gene. The CDR3 spans 17 residues. The CDR3 DNA sequence: TGTGCCAGCTCCCCCCGGAGACTAGCGGGTGCCCAAGAGACCCAGTACTTC. Its protein product is CASSPRRLAGAQETQYF. Full variable domain (missing parts from reference TRBV18 and TRBJ2-5): NAGVMQNPRHLVRRRGQEARLRCSPMKGHSHVYWYRQLPEEGLKFMVYLQKENIIDESGMPKERFSAEFPKEGPSILRIQQVVRGDSAAYFCASSPRRLAGAQETQYFGPGTRLLVL.

The CDR3 DNA reads as TGTGCCAGCAGTCCCCCGGGGTCCTATAATTCACCCCTCCACTTT. Its protein is CASSPPGSYNSPLHF. The chain joins TRBV27 to TRBJ1-6; D is undetermined. CDR3 length equals 15 residues. Deletions cut 5 bases from V and 1 base from J, with 9 bases between. From germline, CDR1 is MNHEY and CDR2 SMNVEV (reference sequence).

This clone came up once. The chain employs TRBV19 and TRBJ2-7; D might be TRBD1 (6 bases). The germline gives CDR1 LNHDA, CDR2 SQIVND (reference sequence). The CDR3 has 12 residues. V was pared by 4 bases and J by 5 bases, with 9 bases between. Written as DNA, the CDR3 is TGTGCCAGTAGTACGACAGGCAACGAGCAGTACTTC. Residues: CASSTTGNEQYF.

The chain employs TRBV5-5 and TRBJ1-2; D is ambiguous. V was clipped by 4 bases and J by 1 base, with 11 bases between them. There are 14 residues in the CDR3. Germline CDR1 and CDR2: SGHKS and YYEKEE (reference sequence). The CDR3 coding sequence is TGTGCCAGCAGCGTGAGCGGATATAACTATGGCTACACCTTC. This encodes CASSVSGYNYGYTF.

Comments on this clone: This CDR3 is missing its conserved last phenylalanine or tryptophan, likely due to a read error. The limits of the CDR3 on the DNA are not certain, so only TCRdb's listed CDR3 is given. The CDR3: CASSEAGLTPPI. This rearrangement joins TRBV2 to TRBJ2-7; the table's D call, TRBD1, was not checked against the DNA. The CDR3 spans 12 amino acids, including both terminal residues. Germline CDR1 SNHLY, CDR2 FYNNEI.